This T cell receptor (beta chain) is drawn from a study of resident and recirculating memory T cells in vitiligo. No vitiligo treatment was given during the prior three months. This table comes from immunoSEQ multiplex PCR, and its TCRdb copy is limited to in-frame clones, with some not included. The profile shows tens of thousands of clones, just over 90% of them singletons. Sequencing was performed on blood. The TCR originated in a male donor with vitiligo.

The CDR3 bases are TGCGCCAGCAGCCCCGGACTTTTGCAAGAGACCCAGTACTTC. It is translated as CASSPGLLQETQYF. The rearrangement joins TRBV5-1 to TRBJ2-5; tentative D call: TRBD2 (5 bases). Germline V gene data show CDR1 as SGHRS and CDR2 as YFSETQ. Trimming shortened V by 4 bases and J by 2 bases, and 12 bases separated the two germline ends. The CDR3 consists of 14 residues.